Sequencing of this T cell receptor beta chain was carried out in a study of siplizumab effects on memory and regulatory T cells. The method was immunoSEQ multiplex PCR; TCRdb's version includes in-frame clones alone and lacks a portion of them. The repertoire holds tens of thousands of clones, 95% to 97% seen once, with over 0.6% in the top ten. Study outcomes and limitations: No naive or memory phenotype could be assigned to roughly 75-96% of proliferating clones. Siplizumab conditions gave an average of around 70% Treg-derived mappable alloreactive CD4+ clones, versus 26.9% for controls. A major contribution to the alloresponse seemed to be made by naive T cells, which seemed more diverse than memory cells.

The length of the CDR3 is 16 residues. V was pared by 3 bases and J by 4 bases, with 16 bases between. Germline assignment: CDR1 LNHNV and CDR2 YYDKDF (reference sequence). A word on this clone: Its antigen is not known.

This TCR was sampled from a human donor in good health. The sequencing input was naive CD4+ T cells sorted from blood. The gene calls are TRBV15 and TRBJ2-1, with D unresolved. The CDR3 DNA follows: TGTGCCACCAGCAGGCGACGGGCCCGACTTTACAATGAGCAGTTCTTC. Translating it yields CATSRRRARLYNEQFF.